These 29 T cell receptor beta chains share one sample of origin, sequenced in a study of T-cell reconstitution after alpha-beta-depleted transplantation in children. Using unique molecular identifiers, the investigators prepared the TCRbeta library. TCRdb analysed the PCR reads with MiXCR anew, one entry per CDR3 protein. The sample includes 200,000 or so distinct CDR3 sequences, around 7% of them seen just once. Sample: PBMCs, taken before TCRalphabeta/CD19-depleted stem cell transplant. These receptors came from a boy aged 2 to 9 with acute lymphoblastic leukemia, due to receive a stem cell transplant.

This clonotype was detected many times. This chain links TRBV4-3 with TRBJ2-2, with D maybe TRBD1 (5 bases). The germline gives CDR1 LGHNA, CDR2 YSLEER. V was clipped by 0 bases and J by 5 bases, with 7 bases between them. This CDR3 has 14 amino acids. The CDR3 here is CASSQDQGTGELFF. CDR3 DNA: TGCGCCAGCAGCCAAGATCAGGGAACCGGGGAGCTGTTTTTT.

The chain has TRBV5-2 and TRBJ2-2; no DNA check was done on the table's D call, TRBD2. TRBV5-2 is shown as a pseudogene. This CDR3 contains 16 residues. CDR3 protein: CAMGPRLGGYTGELFF. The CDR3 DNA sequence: TGTGCCATGGGCCCCAGGCTCGGCGGGTACACCGGGGAGCTGTTTTTT.

The CDR3 region is CASSQGQGGSYNEQFF. The CDR3 DNA sequence: TGTGCCAGCTCACAGGGACAGGGGGGGTCCTACAATGAGCAGTTCTTC. The gene calls are TRBV6-2 or TRBV6-3 and TRBJ2-1; the match to TRBD1 covers 11 bases. The CDR3 consists of 16 residues. Trimming cost V 8 bases and J 1 base; bases outside gene matches: 7. Germline V lookup: CDR1 MNHEY, CDR2 SVGEGT.

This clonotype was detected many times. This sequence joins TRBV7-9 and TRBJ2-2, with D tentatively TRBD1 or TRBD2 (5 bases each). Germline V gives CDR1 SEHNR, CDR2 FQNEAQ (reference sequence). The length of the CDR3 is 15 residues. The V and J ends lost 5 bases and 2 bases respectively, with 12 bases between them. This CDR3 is CASSPRDHNTGELFF. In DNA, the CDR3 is TGTGCCAGCAGCCCCCGGGACCACAACACCGGGGAGCTGTTTTTT. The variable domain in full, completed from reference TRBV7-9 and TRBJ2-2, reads DTGVSQNPRHKITKRGQNVTFRCDPISEHNRLYWYRQTLGQGPEFLTYFQNEAQLEKSRLLSDRFSAERPKGSFSTLEIQRTEQGDSAMYLCASSPRDHNTGELFFGEGSRLTVL.

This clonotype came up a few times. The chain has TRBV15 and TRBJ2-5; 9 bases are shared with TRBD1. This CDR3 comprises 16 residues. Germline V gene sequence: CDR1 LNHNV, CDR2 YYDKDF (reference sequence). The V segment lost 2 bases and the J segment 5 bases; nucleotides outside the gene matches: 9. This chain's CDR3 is CATSRSRGTGIETQYF. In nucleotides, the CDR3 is TGTGCCACCAGCAGATCTAGGGGGACAGGGATTGAGACCCAGTACTTC.

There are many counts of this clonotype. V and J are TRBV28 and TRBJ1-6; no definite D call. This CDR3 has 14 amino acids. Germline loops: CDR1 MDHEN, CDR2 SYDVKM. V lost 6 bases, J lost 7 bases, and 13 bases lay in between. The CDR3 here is CASRPQVRNSPLHF. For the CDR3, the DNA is TGTGCCAGCAGACCGCAGGTTCGGAATTCACCCCTCCACTTT.

CDR3 nucleotide sequence: TGCGCCAGCAGCTTATCGAGGGTCGATACTGAAGCTTTCTTT. Its translation is CASSLSRVDTEAFF. The rearrangement joins TRBV5-1 to TRBJ1-1; the D is unclear. Deletions cut 2 bases from V and 5 bases from J, with 13 bases between. The CDR3 length is 14 residues. Germline CDR1 and CDR2: SGHRS and YFSETQ.

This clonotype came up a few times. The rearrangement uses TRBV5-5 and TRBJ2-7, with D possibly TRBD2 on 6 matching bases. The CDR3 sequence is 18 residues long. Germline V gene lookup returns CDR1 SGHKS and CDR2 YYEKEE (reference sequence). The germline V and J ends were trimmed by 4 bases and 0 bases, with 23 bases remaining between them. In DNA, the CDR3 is TGTGCCAGCAGCACCTACCCGTCGGAGGGCACGAGCTCCTACGAGCAGTACTTC. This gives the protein CASSTYPSEGTSSYEQYF.

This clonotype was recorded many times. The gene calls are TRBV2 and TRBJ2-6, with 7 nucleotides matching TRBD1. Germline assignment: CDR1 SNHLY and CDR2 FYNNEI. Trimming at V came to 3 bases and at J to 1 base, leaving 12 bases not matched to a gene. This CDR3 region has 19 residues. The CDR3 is CASSERETGIGSGANVLTF. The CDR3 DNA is TGTGCCAGCAGTGAGAGAGAGACAGGGATAGGTTCTGGGGCCAACGTCCTGACTTTC.

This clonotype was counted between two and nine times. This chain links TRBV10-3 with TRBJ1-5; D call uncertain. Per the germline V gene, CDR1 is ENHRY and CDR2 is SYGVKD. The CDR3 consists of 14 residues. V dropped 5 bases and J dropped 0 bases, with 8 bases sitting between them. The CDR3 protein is CAISRDNSNQPQHF. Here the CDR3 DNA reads TGTGCCATCAGTAGGGATAATAGCAATCAGCCCCAGCATTTT.

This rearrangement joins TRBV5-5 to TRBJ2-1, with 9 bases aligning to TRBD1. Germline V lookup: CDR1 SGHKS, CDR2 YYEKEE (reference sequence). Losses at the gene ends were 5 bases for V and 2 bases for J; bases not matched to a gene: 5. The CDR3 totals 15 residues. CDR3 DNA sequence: TGTGCCAGCAGTTCCGGGACAGGGACCTACAATGAGCAGTTCTTC. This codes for CASSSGTGTYNEQFF.

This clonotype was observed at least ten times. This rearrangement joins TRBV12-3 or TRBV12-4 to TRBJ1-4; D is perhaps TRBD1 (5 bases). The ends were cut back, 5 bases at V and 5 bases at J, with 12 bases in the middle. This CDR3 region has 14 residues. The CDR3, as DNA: TGTGCCAGCAGTCGAGGGGCCGGGAATGAAAAACTGTTTTTT. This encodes CASSRGAGNEKLFF.

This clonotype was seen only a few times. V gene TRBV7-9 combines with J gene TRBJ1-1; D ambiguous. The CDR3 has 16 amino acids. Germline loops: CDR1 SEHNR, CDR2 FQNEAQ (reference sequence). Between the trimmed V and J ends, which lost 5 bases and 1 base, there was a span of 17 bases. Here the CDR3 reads CASSKELAFKNTEAFF. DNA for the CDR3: TGTGCCAGCAGCAAGGAGTTGGCGTTTAAGAACACTGAAGCTTTCTTT.

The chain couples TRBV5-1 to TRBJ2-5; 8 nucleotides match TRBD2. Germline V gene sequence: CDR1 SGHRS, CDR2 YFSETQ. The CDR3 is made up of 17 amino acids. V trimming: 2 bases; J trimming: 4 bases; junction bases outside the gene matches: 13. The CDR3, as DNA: TGCGCCAGCAGCTTTCGGGGGGGCCCGACGGGGGGAGAGACCCAGTACTTC. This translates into CASSFRGGPTGGETQYF.

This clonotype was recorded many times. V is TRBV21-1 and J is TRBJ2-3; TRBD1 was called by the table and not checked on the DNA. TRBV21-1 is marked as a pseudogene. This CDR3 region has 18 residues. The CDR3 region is CASSKPPGHRFSTDTQYF. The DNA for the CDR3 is TGTGCCAGCAGCAAACCACCGGGACACCGCTTTAGCACAGATACGCAGTATTTT.

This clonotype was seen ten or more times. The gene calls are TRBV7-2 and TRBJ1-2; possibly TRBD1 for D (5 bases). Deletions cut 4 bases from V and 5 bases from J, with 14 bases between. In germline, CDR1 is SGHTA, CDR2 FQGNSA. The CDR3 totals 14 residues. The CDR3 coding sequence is TGTGCCAGCAGCTCTGGCCAGGGAGATTATGGCTACACCTTC. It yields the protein CASSSGQGDYGYTF.

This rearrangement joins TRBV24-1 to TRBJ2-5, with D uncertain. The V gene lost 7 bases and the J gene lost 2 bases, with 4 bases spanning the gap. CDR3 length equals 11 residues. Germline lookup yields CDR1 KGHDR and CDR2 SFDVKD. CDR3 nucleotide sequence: TGTGCCACCAGCCAACAAGAGACCCAGTACTTC. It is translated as CATSQQETQYF.

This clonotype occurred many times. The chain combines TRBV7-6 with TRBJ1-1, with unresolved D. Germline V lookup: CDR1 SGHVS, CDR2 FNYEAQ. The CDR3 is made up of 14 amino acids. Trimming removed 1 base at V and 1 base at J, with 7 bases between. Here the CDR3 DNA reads TGTGCCAGCAGCTTAGGCTTAGAGAACACTGAAGCTTTCTTT. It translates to CASSLGLENTEAFF.

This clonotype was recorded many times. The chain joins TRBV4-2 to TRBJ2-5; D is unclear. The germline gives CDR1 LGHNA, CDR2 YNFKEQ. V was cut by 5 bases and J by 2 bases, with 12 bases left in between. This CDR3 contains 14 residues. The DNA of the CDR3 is TGTGCCAGCAGCGGTACAGAGAAGCAAGAGACCCAGTACTTC. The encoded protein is CASSGTEKQETQYF.

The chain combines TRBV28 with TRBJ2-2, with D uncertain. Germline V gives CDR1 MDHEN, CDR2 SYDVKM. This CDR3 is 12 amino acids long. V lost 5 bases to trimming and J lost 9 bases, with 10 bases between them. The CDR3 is CASSPRTRELFF. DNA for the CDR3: TGTGCCAGCAGTCCTCGGACCCGGGAGCTGTTTTTT.

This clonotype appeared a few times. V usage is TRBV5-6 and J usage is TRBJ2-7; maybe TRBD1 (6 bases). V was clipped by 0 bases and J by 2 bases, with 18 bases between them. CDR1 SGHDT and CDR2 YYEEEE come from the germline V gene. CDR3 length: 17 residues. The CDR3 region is CASSLASLGAPPYEQYF. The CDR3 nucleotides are TGTGCCAGCAGCTTGGCCTCGTTGGGGGCTCCTCCCTACGAGCAGTACTTC.

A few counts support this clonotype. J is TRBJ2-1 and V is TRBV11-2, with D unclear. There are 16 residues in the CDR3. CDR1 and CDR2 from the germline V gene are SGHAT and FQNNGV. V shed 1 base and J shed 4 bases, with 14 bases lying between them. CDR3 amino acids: CASSLGSGRPYNEQFF. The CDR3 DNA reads TGTGCCAGCAGCTTAGGTTCGGGCAGGCCGTACAATGAGCAGTTCTTC.

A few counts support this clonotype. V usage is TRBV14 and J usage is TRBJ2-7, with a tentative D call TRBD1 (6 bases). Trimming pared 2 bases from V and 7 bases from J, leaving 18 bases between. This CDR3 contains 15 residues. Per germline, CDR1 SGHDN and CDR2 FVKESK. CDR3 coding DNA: TGTGCCAGCAGCCAATCTGGCAGGGGACGAAGTGAGCAGTACTTC. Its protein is CASSQSGRGRSEQYF.

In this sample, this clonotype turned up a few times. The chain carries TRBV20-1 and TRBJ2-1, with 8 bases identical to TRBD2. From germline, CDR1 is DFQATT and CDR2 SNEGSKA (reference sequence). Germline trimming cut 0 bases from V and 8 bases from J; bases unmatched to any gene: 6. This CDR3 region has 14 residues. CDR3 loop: CSAREPGGAYEQFF. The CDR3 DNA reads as TGCAGTGCTAGAGAGCCCGGGGGGGCCTATGAGCAGTTCTTC.

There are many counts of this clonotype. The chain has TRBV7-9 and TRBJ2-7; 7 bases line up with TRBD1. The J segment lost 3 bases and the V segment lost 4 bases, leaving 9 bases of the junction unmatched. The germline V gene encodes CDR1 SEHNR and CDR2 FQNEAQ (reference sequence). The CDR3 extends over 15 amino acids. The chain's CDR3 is CASSSTTGPVYEQYF. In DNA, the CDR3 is TGTGCCAGCAGCTCCACGACAGGGCCCGTCTACGAGCAGTACTTC.

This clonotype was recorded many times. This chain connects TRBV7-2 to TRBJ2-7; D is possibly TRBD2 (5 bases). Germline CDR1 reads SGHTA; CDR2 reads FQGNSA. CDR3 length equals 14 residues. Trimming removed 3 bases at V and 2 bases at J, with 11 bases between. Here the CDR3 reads CASSLSGGTYEQYF. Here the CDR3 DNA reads TGTGCCAGCAGCTTGAGCGGTGGGACCTACGAGCAGTACTTC.

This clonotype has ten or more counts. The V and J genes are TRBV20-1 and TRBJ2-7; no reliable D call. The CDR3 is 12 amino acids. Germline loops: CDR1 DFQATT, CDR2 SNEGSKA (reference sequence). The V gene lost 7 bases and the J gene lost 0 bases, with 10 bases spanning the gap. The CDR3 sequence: CSVSDGSYEQYF. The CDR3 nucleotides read TGCAGTGTAAGTGACGGCTCCTACGAGCAGTACTTC.

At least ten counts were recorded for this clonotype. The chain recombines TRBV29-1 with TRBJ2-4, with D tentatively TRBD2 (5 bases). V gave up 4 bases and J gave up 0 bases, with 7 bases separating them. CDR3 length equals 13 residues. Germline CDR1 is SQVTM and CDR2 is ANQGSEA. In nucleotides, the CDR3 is TGCAGCGTTGCCCGGGAAGCCAAAAACATTCAGTACTTC. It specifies CSVAREAKNIQYF. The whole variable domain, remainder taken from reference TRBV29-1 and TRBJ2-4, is SAVISQKPSRDICQRGTSLTIQCQVDSQVTMMFWYRQQPGQSLTLIATANQGSEATYESGFVIDKFPISRPNLTFSTLTVSNMSPEDSSIYLCSVAREAKNIQYFGAGTRLSVL.

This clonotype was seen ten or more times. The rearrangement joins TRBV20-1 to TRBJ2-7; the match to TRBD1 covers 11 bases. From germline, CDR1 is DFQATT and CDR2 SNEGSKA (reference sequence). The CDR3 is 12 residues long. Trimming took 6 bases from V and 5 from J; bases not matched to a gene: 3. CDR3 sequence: CSAGQGAHEQYF. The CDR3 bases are TGCAGTGCCGGACAGGGGGCCCACGAGCAGTACTTC.